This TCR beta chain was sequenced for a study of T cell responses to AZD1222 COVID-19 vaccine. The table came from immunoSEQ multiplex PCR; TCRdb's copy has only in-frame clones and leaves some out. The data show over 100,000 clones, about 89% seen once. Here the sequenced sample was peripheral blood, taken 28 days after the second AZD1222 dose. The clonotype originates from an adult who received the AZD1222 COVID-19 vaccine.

For the CDR3, the DNA is TGTGCCAGCGCCCCCGGGACTAGCTACGAGCAGTACTTC. This gives the protein CASAPGTSYEQYF. V and J are TRBV27 and TRBJ2-7; 8 bases align to TRBD2. The CDR3 is made up of 13 amino acids. The germline V gene encodes CDR1 MNHEY and CDR2 SMNVEV (reference sequence). After removal of 8 bases from V and 3 bases from J, the junction contained 6 bases not matched to a gene.